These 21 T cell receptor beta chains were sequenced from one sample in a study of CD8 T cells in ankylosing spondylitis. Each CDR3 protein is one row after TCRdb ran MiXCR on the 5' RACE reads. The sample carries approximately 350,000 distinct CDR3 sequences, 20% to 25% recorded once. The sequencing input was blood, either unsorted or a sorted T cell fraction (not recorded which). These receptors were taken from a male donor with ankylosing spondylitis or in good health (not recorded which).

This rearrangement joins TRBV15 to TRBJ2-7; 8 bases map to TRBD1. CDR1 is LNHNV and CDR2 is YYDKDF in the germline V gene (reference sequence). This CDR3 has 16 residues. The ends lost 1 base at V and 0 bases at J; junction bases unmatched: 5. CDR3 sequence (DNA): TGTGCCACCAGCAGAGTGGACAGGGCCGCCTCCTACGAGCAGTACTTC. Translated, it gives CATSRVDRAASYEQYF.

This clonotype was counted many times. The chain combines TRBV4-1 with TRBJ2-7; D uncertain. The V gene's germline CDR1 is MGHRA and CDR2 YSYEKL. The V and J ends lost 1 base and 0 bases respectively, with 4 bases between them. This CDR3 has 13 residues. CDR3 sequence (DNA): TGCGCCAGCAGCCAAGTTCTCTCCTACGAGCAGTACTTC. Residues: CASSQVLSYEQYF.

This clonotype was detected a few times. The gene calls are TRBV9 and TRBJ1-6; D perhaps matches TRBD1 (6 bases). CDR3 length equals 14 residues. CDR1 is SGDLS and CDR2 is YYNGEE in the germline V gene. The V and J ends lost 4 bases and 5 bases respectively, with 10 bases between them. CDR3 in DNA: TGTGCCAGCAGCCCGAAGGGGGATAATTCACCCCTCCACTTT. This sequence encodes CASSPKGDNSPLHF.

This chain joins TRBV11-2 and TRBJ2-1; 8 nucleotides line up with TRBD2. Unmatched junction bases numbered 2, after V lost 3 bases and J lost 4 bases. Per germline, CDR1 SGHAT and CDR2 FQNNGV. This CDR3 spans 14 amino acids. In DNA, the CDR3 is TGTGCCAGCAGCTTCCAGCGGGGGTACAATGAGCAGTTCTTC. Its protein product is CASSFQRGYNEQFF.

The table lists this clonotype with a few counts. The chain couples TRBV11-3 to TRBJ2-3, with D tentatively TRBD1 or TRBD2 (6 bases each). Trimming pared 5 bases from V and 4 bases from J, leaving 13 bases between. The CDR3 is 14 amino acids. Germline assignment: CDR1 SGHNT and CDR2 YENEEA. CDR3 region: CASSPPGAPDTQYF. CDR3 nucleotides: TGTGCCAGCAGCCCCCCGGGGGCGCCAGATACGCAGTATTTT. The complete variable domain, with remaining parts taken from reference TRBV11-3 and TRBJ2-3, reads EAGVVQSPRYKIIEKKQPVAFWCNPISGHNTLYWYLQNLGQGPELLIRYENEEAVDDSQLPKDRFSAERLKGVDSTLKIQPAELGDSAVYLCASSPPGAPDTQYFGPGTRLTVL.

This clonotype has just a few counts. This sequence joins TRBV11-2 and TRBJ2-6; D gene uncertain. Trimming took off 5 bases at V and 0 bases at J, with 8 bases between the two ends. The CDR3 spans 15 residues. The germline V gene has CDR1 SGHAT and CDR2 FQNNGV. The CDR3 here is CASSVLSSGANVLTF. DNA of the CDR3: TGTGCCAGCAGCGTACTCTCCTCTGGGGCCAACGTCCTGACTTTC.

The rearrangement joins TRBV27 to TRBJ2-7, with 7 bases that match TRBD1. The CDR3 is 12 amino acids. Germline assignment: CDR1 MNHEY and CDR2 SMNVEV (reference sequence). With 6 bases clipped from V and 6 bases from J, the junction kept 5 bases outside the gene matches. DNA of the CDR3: TGTGCCAGCAGCGTTCCAGGGGGCGAGCAGTACTTC. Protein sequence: CASSVPGGEQYF.

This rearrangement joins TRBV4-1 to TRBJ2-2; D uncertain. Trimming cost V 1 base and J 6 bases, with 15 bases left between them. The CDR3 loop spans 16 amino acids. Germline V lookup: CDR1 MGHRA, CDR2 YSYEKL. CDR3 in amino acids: CASSQASLPLPGELFF. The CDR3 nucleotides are TGCGCCAGCAGCCAAGCCTCACTACCTCTCCCCGGGGAGCTGTTTTTT.

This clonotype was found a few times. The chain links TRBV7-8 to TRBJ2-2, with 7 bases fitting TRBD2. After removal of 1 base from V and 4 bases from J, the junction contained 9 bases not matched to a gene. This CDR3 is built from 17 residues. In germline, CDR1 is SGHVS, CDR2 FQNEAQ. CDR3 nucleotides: TGTGCCAGCAGCTTAGGTGGGCTAGCGGTTATCACCGGGGAGCTGTTTTTT. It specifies CASSLGGLAVITGELFF.

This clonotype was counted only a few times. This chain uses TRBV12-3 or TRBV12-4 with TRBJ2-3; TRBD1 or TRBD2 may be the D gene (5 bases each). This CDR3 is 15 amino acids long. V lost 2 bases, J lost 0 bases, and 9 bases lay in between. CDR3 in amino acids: CASSLWGPSTDTQYF. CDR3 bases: TGTGCCAGCAGTTTATGGGGACCAAGCACAGATACGCAGTATTTT.

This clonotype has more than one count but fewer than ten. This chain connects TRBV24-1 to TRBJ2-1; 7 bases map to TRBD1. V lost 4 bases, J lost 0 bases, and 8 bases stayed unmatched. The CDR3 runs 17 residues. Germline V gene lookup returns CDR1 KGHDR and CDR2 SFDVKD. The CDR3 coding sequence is TGTGCCACCAGTGACCCGGGACAGCCAAGCTCCTACAATGAGCAGTTCTTC. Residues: CATSDPGQPSSYNEQFF.

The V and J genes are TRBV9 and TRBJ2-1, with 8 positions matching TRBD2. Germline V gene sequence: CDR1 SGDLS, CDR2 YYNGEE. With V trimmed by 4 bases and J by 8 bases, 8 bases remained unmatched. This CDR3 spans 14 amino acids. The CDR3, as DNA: TGTGCCAGCAGCTCCGGGGGGGCCGTCGATGAGCAGTTCTTC. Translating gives CASSSGGAVDEQFF.

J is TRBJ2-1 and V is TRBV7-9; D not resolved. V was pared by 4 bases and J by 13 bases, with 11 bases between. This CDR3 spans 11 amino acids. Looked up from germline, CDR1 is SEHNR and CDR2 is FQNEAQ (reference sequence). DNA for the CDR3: TGTGCCAGCAGCTCCCCAAGGGCCCAGTTCTTC. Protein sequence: CASSSPRAQFF.

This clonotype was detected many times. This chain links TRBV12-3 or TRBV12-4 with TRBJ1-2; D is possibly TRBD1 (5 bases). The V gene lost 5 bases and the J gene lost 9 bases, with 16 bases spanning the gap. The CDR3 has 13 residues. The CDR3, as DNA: TGTGCCAGCAGTACTCCGACAGTAGGAAGCTACACCTTC. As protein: CASSTPTVGSYTF.

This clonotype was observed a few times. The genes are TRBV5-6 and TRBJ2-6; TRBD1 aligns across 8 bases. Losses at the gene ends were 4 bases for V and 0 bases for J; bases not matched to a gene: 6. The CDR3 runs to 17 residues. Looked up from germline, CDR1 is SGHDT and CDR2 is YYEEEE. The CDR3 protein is CASSPGQGFSGANVLTF. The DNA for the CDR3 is TGTGCCAGCAGCCCCGGACAGGGTTTCTCTGGGGCCAACGTCCTGACTTTC.

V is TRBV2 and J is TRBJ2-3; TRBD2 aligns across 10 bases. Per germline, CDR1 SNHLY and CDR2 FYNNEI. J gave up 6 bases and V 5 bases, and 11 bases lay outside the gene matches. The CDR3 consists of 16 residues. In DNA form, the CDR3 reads TGTGCCAGCAGTTCCAGCGGGGGGGGTCCAGGGGATACGCAGTATTTT. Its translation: CASSSSGGGPGDTQYF.

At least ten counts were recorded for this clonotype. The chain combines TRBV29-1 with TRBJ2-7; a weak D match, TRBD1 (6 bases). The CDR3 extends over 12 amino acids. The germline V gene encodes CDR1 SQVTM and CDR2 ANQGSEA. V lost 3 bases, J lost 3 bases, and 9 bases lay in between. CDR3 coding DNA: TGCAGCGTTGAGGGGACAAGCTACGAGCAGTACTTC. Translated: CSVEGTSYEQYF.

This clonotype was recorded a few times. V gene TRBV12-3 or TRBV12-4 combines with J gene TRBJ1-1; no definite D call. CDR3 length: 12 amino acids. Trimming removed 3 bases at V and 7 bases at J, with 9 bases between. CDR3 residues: CASSLVHNEAFF. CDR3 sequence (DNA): TGTGCCAGCAGTTTGGTGCATAATGAAGCTTTCTTT.

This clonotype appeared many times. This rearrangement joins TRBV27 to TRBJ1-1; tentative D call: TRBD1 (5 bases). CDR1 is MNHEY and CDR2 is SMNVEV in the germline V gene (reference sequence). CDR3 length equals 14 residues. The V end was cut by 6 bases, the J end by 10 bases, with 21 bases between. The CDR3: CASRKVGQRGSAFF. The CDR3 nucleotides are TGTGCCAGCAGGAAAGTGGGTCAAAGGGGTTCAGCTTTCTTT.

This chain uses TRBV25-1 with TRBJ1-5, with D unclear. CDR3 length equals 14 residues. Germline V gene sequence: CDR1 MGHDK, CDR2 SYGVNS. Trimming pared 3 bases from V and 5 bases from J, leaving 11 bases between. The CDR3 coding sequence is TGTGCCAGCAGTGACCCCCTATCCGATCAGCCCCAGCATTTT. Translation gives CASSDPLSDQPQHF.

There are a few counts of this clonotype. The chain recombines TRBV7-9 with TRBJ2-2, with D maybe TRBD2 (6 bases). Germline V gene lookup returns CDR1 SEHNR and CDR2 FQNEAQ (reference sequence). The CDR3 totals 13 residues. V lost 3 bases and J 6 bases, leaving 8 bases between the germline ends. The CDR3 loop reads CASSFGEAGELFF. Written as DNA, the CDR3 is TGTGCCAGCAGCTTTGGGGAGGCCGGGGAGCTGTTTTTT.